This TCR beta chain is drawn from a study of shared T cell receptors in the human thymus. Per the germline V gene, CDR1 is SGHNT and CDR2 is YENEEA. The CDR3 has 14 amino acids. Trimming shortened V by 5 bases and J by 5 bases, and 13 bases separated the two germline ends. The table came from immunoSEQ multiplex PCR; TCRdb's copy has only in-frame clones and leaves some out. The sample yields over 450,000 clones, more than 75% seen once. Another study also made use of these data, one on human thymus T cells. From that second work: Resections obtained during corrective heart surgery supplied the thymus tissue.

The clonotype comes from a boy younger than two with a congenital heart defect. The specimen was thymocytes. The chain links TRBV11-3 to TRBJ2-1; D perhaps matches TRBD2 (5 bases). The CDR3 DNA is TGTGCCAGCAGCCCCGTAAGGCGGGACAATGAGCAGTTCTTC. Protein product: CASSPVRRDNEQFF.